The clone carrying this T cell receptor beta chain came up many times. Its antigen remains unidentified. This record comes from a study of breast tumors, draining lymph nodes, adjacent tissues. Broader study findings: Tumor repertoires ranked between lymph nodes and nontumor tissue in diversity, with V and J gene preferences. Luminal-like breast cancer showed significantly greater tumor-nontumor repertoire similarity than basal-like breast cancer did. Findings are consistent with lymph node origin and intratumoral expansion of most tumor T cells.

Breast cancer patients provided tissue from their axillary draining lymph nodes. TCRdb processed the multiplex PCR reads anew with MiXCR; each CDR3 protein has one entry. The data show some 200,000 distinct CDR3 sequences, 31% seen once. The germline V gene encodes CDR1 MNHNY and CDR2 SVGAGI (reference sequence). The V gene end was trimmed by 10 bases and the J gene end by 3 bases; junction bases not matched to a gene: 13. This CDR3 has 16 amino acids. This chain joins TRBV6-6 and TRBJ2-3; the match to TRBD2 covers 10 bases. Sequenced sample: axillary lymph node tissue. The receptor was derived from a female donor with breast cancer. Some clones in this sample may be carry-over from other donors' samples. The CDR3 DNA reads as TGTGCCACCCGAGGGAGCGGGAGGGAGACGACAGATACGCAGTATTTT. Its translation: CATRGSGRETTDTQYF.